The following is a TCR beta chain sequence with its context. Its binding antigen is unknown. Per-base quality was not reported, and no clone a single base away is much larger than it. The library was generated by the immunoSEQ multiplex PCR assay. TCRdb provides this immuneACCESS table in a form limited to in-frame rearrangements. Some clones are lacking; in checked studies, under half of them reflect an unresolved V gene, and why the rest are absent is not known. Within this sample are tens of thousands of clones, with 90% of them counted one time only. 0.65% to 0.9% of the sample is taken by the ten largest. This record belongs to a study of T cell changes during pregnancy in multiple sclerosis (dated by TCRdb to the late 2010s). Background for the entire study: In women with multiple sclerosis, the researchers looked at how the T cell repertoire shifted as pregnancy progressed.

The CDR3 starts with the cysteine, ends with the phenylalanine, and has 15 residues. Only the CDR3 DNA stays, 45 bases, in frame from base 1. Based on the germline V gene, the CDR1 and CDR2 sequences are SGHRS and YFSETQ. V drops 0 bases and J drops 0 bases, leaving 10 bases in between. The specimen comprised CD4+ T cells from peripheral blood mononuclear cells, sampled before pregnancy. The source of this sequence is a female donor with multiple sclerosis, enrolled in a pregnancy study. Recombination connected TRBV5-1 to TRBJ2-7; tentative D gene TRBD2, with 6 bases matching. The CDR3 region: CASSLAAGSSYEQYF. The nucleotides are TGCGCCAGCAGCTTGGCGGCGGGGTCCTCCTACGAGCAGTACTTC.